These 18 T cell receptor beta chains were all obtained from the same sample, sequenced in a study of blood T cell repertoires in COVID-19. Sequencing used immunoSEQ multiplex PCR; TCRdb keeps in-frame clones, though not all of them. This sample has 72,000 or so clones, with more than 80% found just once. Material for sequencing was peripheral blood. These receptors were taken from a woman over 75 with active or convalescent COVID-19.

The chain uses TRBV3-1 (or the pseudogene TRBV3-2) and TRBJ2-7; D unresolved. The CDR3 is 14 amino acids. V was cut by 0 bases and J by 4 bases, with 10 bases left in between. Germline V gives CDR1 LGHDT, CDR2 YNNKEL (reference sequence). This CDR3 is CASSQEPEEYEQYF. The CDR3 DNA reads TGTGCCAGCAGCCAAGAGCCCGAAGAGTACGAGCAGTACTTC.

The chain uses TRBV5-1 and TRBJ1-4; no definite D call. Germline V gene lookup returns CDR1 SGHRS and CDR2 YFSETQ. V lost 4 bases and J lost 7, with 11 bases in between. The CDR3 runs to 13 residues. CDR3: CASSLDHGEKLFF. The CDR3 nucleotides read TGCGCCAGCAGCCTGGACCACGGTGAAAAACTGTTTTTT.

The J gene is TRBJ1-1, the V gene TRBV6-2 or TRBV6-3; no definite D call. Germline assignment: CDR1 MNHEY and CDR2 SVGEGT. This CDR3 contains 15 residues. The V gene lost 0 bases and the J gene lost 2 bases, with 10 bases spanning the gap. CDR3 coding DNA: TGTGCCAGCAGTTACTCTAGCCGACTAAACACTGAAGCTTTCTTT. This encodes CASSYSSRLNTEAFF.

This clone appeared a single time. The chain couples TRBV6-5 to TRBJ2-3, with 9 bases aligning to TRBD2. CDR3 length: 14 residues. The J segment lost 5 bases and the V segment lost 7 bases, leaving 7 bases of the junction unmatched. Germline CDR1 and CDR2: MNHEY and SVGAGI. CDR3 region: CASTAGGAIDTQYF. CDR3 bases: TGTGCCAGCACGGCGGGGGGGGCTATAGATACGCAGTATTTT.

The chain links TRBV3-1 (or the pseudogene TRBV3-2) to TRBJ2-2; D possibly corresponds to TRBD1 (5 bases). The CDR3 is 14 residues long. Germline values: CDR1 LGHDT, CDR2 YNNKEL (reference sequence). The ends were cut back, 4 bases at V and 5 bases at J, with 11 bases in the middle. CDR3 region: CASSLKGFTGELFF. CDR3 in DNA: TGTGCCAGCAGCCTAAAGGGGTTTACCGGGGAGCTGTTTTTT.

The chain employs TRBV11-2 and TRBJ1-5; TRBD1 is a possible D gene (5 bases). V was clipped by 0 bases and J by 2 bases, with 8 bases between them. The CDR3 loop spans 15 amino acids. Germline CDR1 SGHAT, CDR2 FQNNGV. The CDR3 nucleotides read TGTGCCAGCAGCTTAGAGGGCAGGGGCAATCAGCCCCAGCATTTT. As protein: CASSLEGRGNQPQHF.

The CDR3 DNA reads as TGTGCCAGCAGCCTCGGACAGGGGGTCTATCACCCTGGAAACACCATATATTTT. This gives the protein CASSLGQGVYHPGNTIYF. The chain uses TRBV7-2 and TRBJ1-3; 10 bases match TRBD1. CDR1 and CDR2 from the germline V gene are SGHTA and FQGNSA. The CDR3 is 18 residues long. J lost 2 bases, V lost 5 bases, and 12 bases had no gene match.

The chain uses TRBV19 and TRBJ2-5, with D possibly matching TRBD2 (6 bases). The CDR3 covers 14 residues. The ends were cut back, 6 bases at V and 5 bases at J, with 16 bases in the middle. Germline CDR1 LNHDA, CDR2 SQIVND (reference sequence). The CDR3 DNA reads TGTGCCAGTAGCCGCTTGATGGGGAGGGAGACCCAGTACTTC. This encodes CASSRLMGRETQYF.

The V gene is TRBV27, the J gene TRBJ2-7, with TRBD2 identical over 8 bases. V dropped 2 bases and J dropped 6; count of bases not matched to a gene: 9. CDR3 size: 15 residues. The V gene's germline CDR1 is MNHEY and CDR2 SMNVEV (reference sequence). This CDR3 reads CASSLEGLGAPEQYF. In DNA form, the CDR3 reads TGTGCCAGCAGTTTAGAGGGACTAGGGGCTCCCGAGCAGTACTTC.

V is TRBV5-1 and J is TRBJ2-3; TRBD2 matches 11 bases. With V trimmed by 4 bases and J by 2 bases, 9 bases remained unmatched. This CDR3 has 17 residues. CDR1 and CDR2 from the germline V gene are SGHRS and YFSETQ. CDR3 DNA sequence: TGCGCCAGCAGCCTACGACTAGCGGGGTTGATCACAGATACGCAGTATTTT. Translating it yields CASSLRLAGLITDTQYF.

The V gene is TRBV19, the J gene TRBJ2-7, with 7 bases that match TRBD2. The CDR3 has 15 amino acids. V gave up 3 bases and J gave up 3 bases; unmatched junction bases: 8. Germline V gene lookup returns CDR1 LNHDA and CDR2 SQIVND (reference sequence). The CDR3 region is CASSMGGLVDYEQYF. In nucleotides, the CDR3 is TGTGCCAGTAGTATGGGAGGACTAGTGGACTACGAGCAGTACTTC.

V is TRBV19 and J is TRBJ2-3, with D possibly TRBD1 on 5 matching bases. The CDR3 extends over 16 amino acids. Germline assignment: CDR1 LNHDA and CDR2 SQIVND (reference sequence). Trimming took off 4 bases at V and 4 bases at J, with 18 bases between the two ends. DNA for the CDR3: TGTGCCAGTAGTAGCAGAGCAGGGATCATCCCAGATACGCAGTATTTT. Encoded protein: CASSSRAGIIPDTQYF. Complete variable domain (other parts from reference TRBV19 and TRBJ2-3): DGGITQSPKYLFRKEGQNVTLSCEQNLNHDAMYWYRQDPGQGLRLIYYSQIVNDFQKGDIAEGYSVSREKKESFPLTVTSAQKNPTAFYLCASSSRAGIIPDTQYFGPGTRLTVL.

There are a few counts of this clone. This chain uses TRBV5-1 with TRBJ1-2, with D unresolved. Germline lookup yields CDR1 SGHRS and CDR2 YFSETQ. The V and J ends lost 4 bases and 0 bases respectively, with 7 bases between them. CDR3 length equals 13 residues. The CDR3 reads CASSETANYGYTF. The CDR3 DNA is TGCGCCAGCAGCGAAACAGCTAACTATGGCTACACCTTC. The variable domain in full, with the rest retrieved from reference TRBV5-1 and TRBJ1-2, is KAGVTQTPRYLIKTRGQQVTLSCSPISGHRSVSWYQQTPGQGLQFLFEYFSETQRNKGNFPGRFSGRQFSNSRSEMNVSTLELGDSALYLCASSETANYGYTFGSGTRLTVV.

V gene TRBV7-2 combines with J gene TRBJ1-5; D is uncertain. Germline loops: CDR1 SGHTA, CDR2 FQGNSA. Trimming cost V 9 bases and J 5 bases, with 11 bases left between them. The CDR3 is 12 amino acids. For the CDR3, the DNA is TGTGCCAGTGGAGGCAACCATCAGCCCCAGCATTTT. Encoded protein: CASGGNHQPQHF.

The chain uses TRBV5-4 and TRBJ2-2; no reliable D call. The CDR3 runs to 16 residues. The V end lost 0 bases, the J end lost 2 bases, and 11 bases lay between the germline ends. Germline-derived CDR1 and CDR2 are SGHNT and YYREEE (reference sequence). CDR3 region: CASSLAQTANTGELFF. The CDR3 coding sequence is TGTGCCAGCAGCTTGGCACAGACGGCCAACACCGGGGAGCTGTTTTTT.

DNA for the CDR3: TGCAGCGTGGGCTCAACAGGGTTCGAGACCCAGTACTTC. This gives the protein CSVGSTGFETQYF. The chain employs TRBV29-1 and TRBJ2-5; D is possibly TRBD1 (6 bases). The germline gives CDR1 SQVTM, CDR2 ANQGSEA. The germline V and J ends were trimmed by 6 bases and 5 bases, with 16 bases remaining between them. CDR3 length: 13 residues.

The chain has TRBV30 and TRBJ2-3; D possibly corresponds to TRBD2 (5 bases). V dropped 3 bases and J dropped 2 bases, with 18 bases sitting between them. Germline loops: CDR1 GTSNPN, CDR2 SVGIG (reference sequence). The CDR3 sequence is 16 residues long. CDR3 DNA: TGTGCCTGGAGCGCGAGGGTGCACGCTGACACAGATACGCAGTATTTT. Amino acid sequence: CAWSARVHADTDTQYF.

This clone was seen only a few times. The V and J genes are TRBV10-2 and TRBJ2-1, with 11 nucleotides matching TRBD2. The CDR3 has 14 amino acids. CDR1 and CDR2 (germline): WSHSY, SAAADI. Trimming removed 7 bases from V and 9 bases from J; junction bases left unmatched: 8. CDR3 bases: TGCGCCAGCACCCTAGCGGGGGGCCGTGGTGAGCAGTTCTTC. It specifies CASTLAGGRGEQFF.